The 22 T cell receptor beta chains below all came from one sample that was sequenced in a study of Graves' ophthalmopathy and Graves' hyperthyroidism. From RNA, the CDR3 regions of TCR beta chains were amplified and sequenced. Scientists carried out first-round RT-PCR using HTBI primers and then a second-round multiplex PCR. Using its own MiXCR run on the multiplex PCR reads, TCRdb lists one record per CDR3 protein. This sample carries about 640,000 distinct CDR3 sequences, about 38% of them seen once, and the ten largest clones take more than 3%. The sequenced sample was peripheral blood. The receptors shown here come from an adult man with Graves' ophthalmopathy.

The table lists this clonotype with many counts. The V call is TRBV7-8, the J call TRBJ2-7, with unresolved D. The V gene lost 1 base and the J gene lost 2 bases, with 12 bases spanning the gap. The CDR3 has 15 amino acids. CDR1 and CDR2 (germline): SGHVS, FQNEAQ. The CDR3 protein is CASSLGLGNPYEQYF. The DNA for the CDR3 is TGTGCCAGCAGCTTAGGGCTGGGCAACCCCTACGAGCAGTACTTC.

The chain couples TRBV5-8 to TRBJ1-5; weak D call: TRBD1 (5 bases). Germline assignment: CDR1 SGHTS and CDR2 YDEGEE. The ends were cut back, 3 bases at V and 1 base at J, with 8 bases in the middle. CDR3 length: 14 residues. This CDR3 reads CASSSSGSNQPQHF. As DNA, the CDR3 is TGTGCCAGCAGCTCTTCAGGGAGCAATCAGCCCCAGCATTTT.

Remarks on this clonotype: At one of its ends the junction is not consistent with the germline gene, which may arise from a read error. The chain has TRBV10-3 and TRBJ1-5; 8 bases align to TRBD1. This CDR3 has 16 amino acids. Germline values: CDR1 ENHRY, CDR2 SYGVKD. The CDR3 DNA sequence: TGTGCCAGCAGTAAAGGAGGGACAGGCCCAAATCAGCCCCAGCATTTT. This codes for CASSKGGTGPNQPQHF.

Comments on this clonotype: A read error may explain this, as a much larger clone is one base away. The chain carries TRBV25-1 and TRBJ2-2; no definite D call. The germline V gene has CDR1 MGHDK and CDR2 SYGVNS. CDR3 length equals 14 residues. Trimming cost V 6 bases and J 1 base, with 9 bases left between them. The CDR3 sequence is CASRVQRNTGELFF. CDR3 sequence (DNA): TGTGCCAGCAGGGTGCAGAGGAACACCGGGGAGCTGTTTTTT. Combining the CDR3 with reference TRBV25-1 and TRBJ2-2 gives the whole variable domain EADIYQTPRYLVIGTGKKITLECSQTMGHDKMYWYQQDPGMELHLIHYSYGVNSTEKGDLSSESTVSRIRTEHFPLTLESARPSHTSQYLCASRVQRNTGELFFGEGSRLTVL.

Regarding this clonotype: A much larger clone lies one base from this, so it may be a read error. The chain is built from TRBV2 and TRBJ2-5, with 9 bases fitting TRBD1. In germline, CDR1 is SNHLY, CDR2 FYNNEI. J lost 4 bases, V lost 5 bases, and 8 bases had no gene match. The CDR3 has 15 amino acids. CDR3 nucleotides: TGTGCCAGCAGTTTTAACAGGGGGCGAACAGAGACCCAGTACTTC. It encodes CASSFNRGRTETQYF.

The chain couples TRBV5-1 to TRBJ1-2, with D possibly matching TRBD1 (5 bases). The CDR3 loop spans 15 amino acids. CDR1 is SGHRS, CDR2 YFSETQ, per germline. Trimming removed 0 bases at V and 4 bases at J, with 13 bases between. As DNA, the CDR3 is TGCGCCAGCAGCTTGGTGGGACCGGATCCCTATGGCTACACCTTC. It codes for CASSLVGPDPYGYTF.

This clonotype was seen at least ten times. This chain uses TRBV24-1 with TRBJ1-1; D is uncertain. CDR1 is KGHDR and CDR2 is SFDVKD in the germline V gene. There are 14 residues in the CDR3. Trimming took off 5 bases at V and 0 bases at J, with 9 bases between the two ends. CDR3 protein: CATSGGSVNTEAFF. In DNA form, the CDR3 reads TGTGCCACCAGTGGAGGGAGCGTGAACACTGAAGCTTTCTTT.

This clonotype occurred many times. The chain employs TRBV9 and TRBJ2-7; possibly TRBD2 for D (6 bases). Germline V gene data show CDR1 as SGDLS and CDR2 as YYNGEE. V lost 4 bases and J lost 2, with 13 bases in between. This CDR3 is built from 14 residues. CDR3 sequence reads: CASSLPGRPYEQYF. CDR3 nucleotide sequence: TGTGCCAGCAGCCTCCCAGGGAGGCCCTACGAGCAGTACTTC.

This clonotype has at least ten counts. The V call is TRBV7-9, the J call TRBJ1-4, with D perhaps matching TRBD1 (5 bases). Germline CDR1 SEHNR, CDR2 FQNEAQ (reference sequence). The V end lost 7 bases, the J end lost 1 base, and 19 bases lay between the germline ends. The length of the CDR3 is 17 residues. CDR3 residues: CASIDSYGGGTNEKLFF. CDR3 nucleotide sequence: TGTGCCAGCATCGACAGTTATGGCGGCGGAACTAATGAAAAACTGTTTTTT.

This clonotype was recorded at least ten times. The chain links TRBV12-3 or TRBV12-4 to TRBJ2-5; TRBD1 is a possible D gene (6 bases). The ends were cut back, 5 bases at V and 2 bases at J, with 15 bases in the middle. The CDR3 is 15 amino acids. DNA for the CDR3: TGTGCCAGCAGTAGACGGTGGACAGTACAAGAGACCCAGTACTTC. It yields the protein CASSRRWTVQETQYF.

The CDR3, as DNA: TGCAGCGTTTATGGACAGGGCGGACAGCCCCAGCATTTT. Translating gives CSVYGQGGQPQHF. The chain joins TRBV29-1 to TRBJ1-5; TRBD1 matches at 8 bases. Unmatched junction bases numbered 7, after V lost 5 bases and J lost 7 bases. The CDR3 has 13 amino acids. Germline V lookup: CDR1 SQVTM, CDR2 ANQGSEA.

In this sample, this clonotype turned up many times. V is TRBV19 and J is TRBJ1-5; 8 bases line up with TRBD1. The germline V gene encodes CDR1 LNHDA and CDR2 SQIVND (reference sequence). Unmatched junction bases numbered 1, after V lost 6 bases and J lost 3 bases. The CDR3 is 13 residues long. CDR3 protein: CASRDRANQPQHF. The CDR3 DNA reads as TGTGCCAGTAGGGACAGGGCCAATCAGCCCCAGCATTTT.

This clonotype was detected once. One end of the junction varies from germline; a read error may be responsible. The J gene is TRBJ1-2, the V gene TRBV11-1, with 8 nucleotides matching TRBD1. This CDR3 has 14 residues. The germline V gene encodes CDR1 SGHAT and CDR2 FQDESV (reference sequence). As DNA, the CDR3 is TGCGCCAGCAGCCCAATTCCAGGGGGCGAGGGCTACACCTTC. As protein: CASSPIPGGEGYTF.

Ten or more counts support this clonotype. The rearrangement joins TRBV19 to TRBJ1-2; 7 nucleotides match TRBD1. The CDR3 spans 16 residues. Germline CDR1 reads LNHDA; CDR2 reads SQIVND (reference sequence). Germline trimming cut 3 bases from V and 5 bases from J; bases unmatched to any gene: 12. CDR3 coding DNA: TGTGCCAGTAGTATTGGGGGGACAGATACGTGGTATGGCTACACCTTC. Its translation: CASSIGGTDTWYGYTF.

The sample holds many counts of this clonotype. V usage is TRBV2 and J usage is TRBJ2-5, with 7 bases lining up with TRBD2. CDR1 is SNHLY, CDR2 FYNNEI, per germline. Trimming cost V 7 bases and J 1 base; bases outside gene matches: 12. This CDR3 comprises 16 residues. The CDR3 here is CASTSQGGNFQETQYF. CDR3 DNA sequence: TGTGCCAGCACCTCCCAGGGAGGGAACTTCCAAGAGACCCAGTACTTC.

The gene calls are TRBV10-3 and TRBJ1-1; D is ambiguous. Germline-derived CDR1 and CDR2 are ENHRY and SYGVKD. V lost 6 bases to trimming and J lost 1 base, with 6 bases between them. This CDR3 contains 12 residues. The CDR3 nucleotides are TGTGCCATCAGGGTTTGGAACACTGAAGCTTTCTTT. Protein product: CAIRVWNTEAFF.

For the CDR3, the DNA is TGTGCCAGCAGCCAGGGACGTACGTTTTTT. Encoded protein: CASSQGRTFF. The chain carries TRBV7-9 and TRBJ1-4; the D gene is possibly TRBD1 (5 bases). From germline, CDR1 is SEHNR and CDR2 FQNEAQ (reference sequence). This CDR3 contains 10 residues. The ends were cut back, 5 bases at V and 16 bases at J, with 11 bases in the middle.

This clonotype was counted ten times or more. This chain joins TRBV5-8 and TRBJ1-2; D perhaps matches TRBD1 (6 bases). Germline values: CDR1 SGHTS, CDR2 YDEGEE. This CDR3 region has 16 residues. Trimming cost V 0 bases and J 4 bases, with 16 bases left between them. CDR3 sequence: CASSLDSWDTSYGYTF. CDR3 nucleotides: TGTGCCAGCAGCTTGGATAGTTGGGACACCTCCTATGGCTACACCTTC.

Comment on this clonotype: The junction does not match germline at one end; this may be a read error. This chain uses TRBV10-3 with TRBJ2-2; 9 bases map to TRBD1. The CDR3 sequence is 17 residues long. CDR1 is ENHRY, CDR2 SYGVKD, per germline. CDR3 protein: CASSYTSQGARGGELFF. CDR3 DNA: TGTGCCAGCAGTTACACATCACAGGGGGCGCGAGGCGGGGAGCTGTTTTTT.

The genes are TRBV25-1 and TRBJ1-1; no definite D call. This CDR3 spans 12 amino acids. Germline CDR1 is MGHDK and CDR2 is SYGVNS. Trimming stripped 7 bases from V and 7 bases from J, with 13 bases between. The chain's CDR3 is CASTIGGDEAFF. The CDR3 nucleotides read TGTGCCAGCACTATCGGCGGGGATGAAGCTTTCTTT.

The V call is TRBV19, the J call TRBJ2-5, with D uncertain. Looked up from germline, CDR1 is LNHDA and CDR2 is SQIVND (reference sequence). V was clipped by 3 bases and J by 4 bases, with 15 bases between them. The CDR3 sequence is 15 residues long. CDR3 region: CASSMIQSSGETQYF. The CDR3 DNA reads TGTGCCAGTAGTATGATCCAGTCATCGGGAGAGACCCAGTACTTC.

This clonotype has more than one count but fewer than ten. One end of the junction fails to match germline, which may point to a read error. The chain combines TRBV4-1 with TRBJ1-2; possibly TRBD1 for D (6 bases). The CDR3 runs to 16 residues. Per germline, CDR1 MGHRA and CDR2 YSYEKL. The CDR3 region has the DNA TGTGCCAGCAGCCAAGTTCAGGGGACGGATCAATATGGCTACACCTTC. Protein product: CASSQVQGTDQYGYTF.